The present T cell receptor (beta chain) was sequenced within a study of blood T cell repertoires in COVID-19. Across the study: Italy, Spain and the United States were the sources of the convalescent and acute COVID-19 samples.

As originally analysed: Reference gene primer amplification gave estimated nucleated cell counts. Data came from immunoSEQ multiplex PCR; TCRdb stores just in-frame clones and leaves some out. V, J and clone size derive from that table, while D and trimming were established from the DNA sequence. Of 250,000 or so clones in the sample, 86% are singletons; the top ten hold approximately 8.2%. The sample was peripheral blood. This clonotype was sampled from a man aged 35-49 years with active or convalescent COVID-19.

Written as DNA, the CDR3 is TGTGCCATCAGCCTGACAGGGATTGGCTACACCTTC. Protein sequence: CAISLTGIGYTF. This chain uses TRBV10-3 with TRBJ1-2, with 7 nucleotides matching TRBD1. The V gene end was trimmed by 6 bases and the J gene end by 7 bases; junction bases not matched to a gene: 5. CDR1 ENHRY and CDR2 SYGVKD come from the germline V gene. This CDR3 is 12 amino acids long.